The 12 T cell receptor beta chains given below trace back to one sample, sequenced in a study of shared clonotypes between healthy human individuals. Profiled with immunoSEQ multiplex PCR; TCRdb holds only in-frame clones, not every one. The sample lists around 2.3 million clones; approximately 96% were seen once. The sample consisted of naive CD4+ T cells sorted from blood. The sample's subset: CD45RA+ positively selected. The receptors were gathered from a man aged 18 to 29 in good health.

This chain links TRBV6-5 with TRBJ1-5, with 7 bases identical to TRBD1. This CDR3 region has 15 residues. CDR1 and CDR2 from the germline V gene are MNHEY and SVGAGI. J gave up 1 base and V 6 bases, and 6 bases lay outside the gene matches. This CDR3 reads CASRYGTASNQPQHF. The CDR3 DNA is TGTGCCAGCAGGTATGGGACAGCGAGCAATCAGCCCCAGCATTTT.

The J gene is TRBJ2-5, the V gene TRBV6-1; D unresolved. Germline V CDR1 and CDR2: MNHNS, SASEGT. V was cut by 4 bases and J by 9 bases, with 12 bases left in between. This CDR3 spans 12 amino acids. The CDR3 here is CASSALVVAQYF. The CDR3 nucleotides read TGTGCCAGCAGTGCTTTGGTGGTGGCCCAGTACTTC.

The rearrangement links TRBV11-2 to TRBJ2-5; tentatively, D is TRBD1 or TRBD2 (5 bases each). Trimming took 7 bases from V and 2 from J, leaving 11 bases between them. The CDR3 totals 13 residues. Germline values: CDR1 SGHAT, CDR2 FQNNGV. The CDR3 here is CASMGPSQETQYF. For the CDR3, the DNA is TGTGCCAGCATGGGACCGTCACAAGAGACCCAGTACTTC.

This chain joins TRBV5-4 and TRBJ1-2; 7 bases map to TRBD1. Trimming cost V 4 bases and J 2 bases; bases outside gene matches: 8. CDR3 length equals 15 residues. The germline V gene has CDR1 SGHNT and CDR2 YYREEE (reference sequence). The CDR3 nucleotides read TGTGCCAGCAGCGACCGGGACAGTCTAAACTATGGCTACACCTTC. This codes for CASSDRDSLNYGYTF.

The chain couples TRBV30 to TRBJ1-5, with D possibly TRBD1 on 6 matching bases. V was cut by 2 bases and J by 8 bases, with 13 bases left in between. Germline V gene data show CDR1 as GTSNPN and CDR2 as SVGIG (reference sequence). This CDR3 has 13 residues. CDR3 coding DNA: TGTGCCTGGAGTCCGGGGGGCTCGGAGCCCCAGCATTTT. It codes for CAWSPGGSEPQHF.

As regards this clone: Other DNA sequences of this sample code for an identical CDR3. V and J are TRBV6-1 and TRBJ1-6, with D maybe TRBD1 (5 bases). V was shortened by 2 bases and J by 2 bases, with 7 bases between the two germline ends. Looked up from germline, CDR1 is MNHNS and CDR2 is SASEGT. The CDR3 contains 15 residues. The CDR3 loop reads CASSERGTYNSPLHF. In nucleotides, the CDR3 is TGTGCCAGCAGTGAACGGGGGACCTATAATTCACCCCTCCACTTT.

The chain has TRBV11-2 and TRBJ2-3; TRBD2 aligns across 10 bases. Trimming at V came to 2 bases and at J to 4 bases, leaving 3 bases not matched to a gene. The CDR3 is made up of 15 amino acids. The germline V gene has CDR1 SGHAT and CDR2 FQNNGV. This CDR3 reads CASSLYLAGADTQYF. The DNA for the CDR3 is TGTGCCAGCAGCTTATACCTAGCGGGAGCAGATACGCAGTATTTT.

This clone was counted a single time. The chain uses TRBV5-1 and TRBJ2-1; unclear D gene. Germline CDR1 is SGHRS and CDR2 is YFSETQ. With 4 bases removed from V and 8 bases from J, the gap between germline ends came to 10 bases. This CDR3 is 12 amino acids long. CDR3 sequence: CASSEIRDEQFF. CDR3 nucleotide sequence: TGCGCCAGCAGCGAAATTAGGGATGAGCAGTTCTTC.

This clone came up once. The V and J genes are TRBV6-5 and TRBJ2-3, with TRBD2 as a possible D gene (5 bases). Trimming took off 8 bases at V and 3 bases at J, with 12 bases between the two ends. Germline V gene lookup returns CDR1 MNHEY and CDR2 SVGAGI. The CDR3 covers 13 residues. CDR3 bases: TGTGCCAGCGTGGGTCCGGGGACAGATACGCAGTATTTT. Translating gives CASVGPGTDTQYF.

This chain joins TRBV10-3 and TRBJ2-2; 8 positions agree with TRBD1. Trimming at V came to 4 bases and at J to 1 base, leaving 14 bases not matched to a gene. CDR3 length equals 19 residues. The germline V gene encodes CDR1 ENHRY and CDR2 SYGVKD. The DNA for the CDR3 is TGTGCCATCAGTGCGAGGAAGGAGGCAGGGGGCCAGAACACCGGGGAGCTGTTTTTT. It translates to CAISARKEAGGQNTGELFF.

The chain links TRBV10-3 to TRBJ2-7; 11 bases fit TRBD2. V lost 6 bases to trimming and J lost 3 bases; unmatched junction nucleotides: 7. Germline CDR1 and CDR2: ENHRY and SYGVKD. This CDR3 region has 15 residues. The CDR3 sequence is CAISDIAGGRYEQYF. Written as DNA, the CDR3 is TGTGCCATCAGCGATATAGCGGGAGGGCGCTACGAGCAGTACTTC.

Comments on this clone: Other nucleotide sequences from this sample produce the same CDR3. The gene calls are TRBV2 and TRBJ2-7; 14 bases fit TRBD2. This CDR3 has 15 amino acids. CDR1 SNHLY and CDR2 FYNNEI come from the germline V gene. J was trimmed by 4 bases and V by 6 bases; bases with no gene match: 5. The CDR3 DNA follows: TGTGCCAGCAGCGAGACTAGCGGGGGGGCTTACGAGCAGTACTTC. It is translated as CASSETSGGAYEQYF.